These 19 T cell receptor beta chains originate from one sample sequenced in a study of T cells after posttransplantation cyclophosphamide. The method was immunoSEQ multiplex PCR; TCRdb's version includes in-frame clones alone and lacks a portion of them. The top ten hold roughly 8% of the sample, which has roughly 23,000 clones, about 90% seen once. Sampled 1 year posttransplant, controls received myeloablative marrow transplants, methotrexate and a calcineurin inhibitor. This sample comprised PBMCs, obtained after an allogeneic stem cell transplant with a calcineurin inhibitor and methotrexate. The source is a female patient aged 50-65 years who received an allogeneic stem cell transplant from an unrelated donor, was CMV-positive, and had chronic GVHD only. Some T cells here may be from the graft donor.

This clone was seen more than once but under ten times. This chain connects TRBV27 to TRBJ2-4; TRBD1 agrees at 9 bases. The CDR3 consists of 16 residues. The J segment lost 1 base and the V segment lost 6 bases, leaving 7 bases of the junction unmatched. Germline CDR1 and CDR2: MNHEY and SMNVEV (reference sequence). CDR3 DNA: TGTGCCAGCAGATTGGGACAGGGTTTCGCCAAAAACATTCAGTACTTC. Translating gives CASRLGQGFAKNIQYF.

The chain links TRBV7-9 to TRBJ2-5; the match to TRBD2 covers 7 bases. Germline trimming cut 1 base from V and 5 bases from J; bases unmatched to any gene: 7. The CDR3 covers 15 residues. Per the germline V gene, CDR1 is SEHNR and CDR2 is FQNEAQ (reference sequence). The CDR3 sequence is CASSLVVGGPETQYF. The CDR3 DNA sequence: TGTGCCAGCAGCTTAGTAGTGGGAGGGCCCGAGACCCAGTACTTC.

The rearrangement joins TRBV19 to TRBJ2-7; TRBD2 agrees at 9 bases. The germline V gene encodes CDR1 LNHDA and CDR2 SQIVND (reference sequence). V gave up 4 bases and J gave up 4 bases; unmatched junction bases: 5. The length of the CDR3 is 14 residues. In DNA, the CDR3 is TGTGCCAGTAGTAGCGGGAGGGCCTTGTACGAGCAGTACTTC. Protein: CASSSGRALYEQYF.

This clone is a singleton in its sample. This sequence joins TRBV6-5 and TRBJ1-1, with a weak D call TRBD1 (5 bases). Trimming left V 4 bases short and J 5 bases short, with 14 bases between. Germline V gene lookup returns CDR1 MNHEY and CDR2 SVGAGI. This CDR3 has 14 amino acids. In nucleotides, the CDR3 is TGTGCCAGCAGTTGGGAGGGGTTGGGGACTGAAGCTTTCTTT. Its protein is CASSWEGLGTEAFF.

This chain uses TRBV27 with TRBJ2-7; perhaps TRBD1 as D (5 bases). This CDR3 has 14 residues. V lost 3 bases to trimming and J lost 4 bases, with 13 bases between them. The germline V gene has CDR1 MNHEY and CDR2 SMNVEV (reference sequence). The CDR3 region has the DNA TGTGCCAGCAGTTTTGCTAGGCAGGGTTACGAGCAGTACTTC. Translated, it gives CASSFARQGYEQYF.

The J gene is TRBJ2-5, the V gene TRBV7-8, with D possibly being TRBD1 (5 bases). The CDR3 is made up of 14 amino acids. The V gene's germline CDR1 is SGHVS and CDR2 FQNEAQ. V lost 5 bases, J lost 2 bases, and 12 bases lay in between. The CDR3 coding sequence is TGTGCCAGCAGCCGCGTGGGGCGGCAAGAGACCCAGTACTTC. Protein product: CASSRVGRQETQYF.

DNA for the CDR3: TGTGCCAGCAGCCCTCGAGCGGGGACCTACGAGCAGTACTTC. Translated: CASSPRAGTYEQYF. This rearrangement joins TRBV7-6 to TRBJ2-7; TRBD2 matches at 7 bases. V was pared by 5 bases and J by 2 bases, with 6 bases of the junction left unmatched. The V gene's germline CDR1 is SGHVS and CDR2 FNYEAQ. The CDR3 spans 14 residues. Full variable domain (outside the CDR3, taken from reference TRBV7-6 and TRBJ2-7): GAGVSQSPRYKVTKRGQDVALRCDPISGHVSLYWYRQALGQGPEFLTYFNYEAQQDKSGLPNDRFSAERPEGSISTLTIQRTEQRDSAMYRCASSPRAGTYEQYFGPGTRLTVT.

This clone was picked up a small number of times. V and J are TRBV19 and TRBJ1-5; tentative D call: TRBD1 (5 bases). Germline CDR1 reads LNHDA; CDR2 reads SQIVND (reference sequence). Deletions cut 3 bases from V and 9 bases from J, with 18 bases between. The CDR3 has 15 amino acids. CDR3 residues: CASSIRGDSMAPQHF. The CDR3 coding sequence is TGTGCCAGTAGTATCCGTGGGGACTCCATGGCGCCCCAGCATTTT.

The chain employs TRBV7-3 and TRBJ2-2; no firm D call. This CDR3 spans 15 amino acids. The V and J ends lost 4 bases and 4 bases respectively, with 13 bases between them. The germline CDR1 and CDR2 sequences are SGHTA and FQGTGA. CDR3 amino acids: CASSSLSGLTGELFF. In DNA form, the CDR3 reads TGTGCCAGCAGCTCCCTGAGTGGTCTCACCGGGGAGCTGTTTTTT.

About this clone itself: One end of the junction is discordant with germline, which a read error may explain. The chain is built from TRBV18 and TRBJ2-7; D possibly corresponds to TRBD1 (6 bases). CDR1 is KGHSH, CDR2 LQKENI, per germline. The CDR3 contains 14 residues. CDR3 nucleotide sequence: TGTGCCAGCCCACCGCGGACAGCTACCTACGAGCAGTACTTC. As protein: CASPPRTATYEQYF.

The rearrangement links TRBV7-6 to TRBJ2-3; a possible D gene is TRBD2 (5 bases). The CDR3 length is 15 residues. Trimming took off 2 bases at V and 0 bases at J, with 9 bases between the two ends. Germline V gives CDR1 SGHVS, CDR2 FNYEAQ. This CDR3 is CASSLFGGSTDTQYF. As DNA, the CDR3 is TGTGCCAGCAGCTTATTCGGCGGGAGCACAGATACGCAGTATTTT.

This clone was detected once. The V call is TRBV6-5, the J call TRBJ1-5; D is possibly TRBD1 (6 bases). The CDR3 has 15 amino acids. Trimming left V 5 bases short and J 0 bases short, with 11 bases between. Germline values: CDR1 MNHEY, CDR2 SVGAGI. As DNA, the CDR3 is TGTGCCAGCAGTGCGACAGGAACTAGCAATCAGCCCCAGCATTTT. Its translation: CASSATGTSNQPQHF.

The chain recombines TRBV9 with TRBJ1-2, with D unresolved. CDR1 is SGDLS, CDR2 YYNGEE, per germline. The germline V and J ends were trimmed by 0 bases and 4 bases, with 10 bases remaining between them. The CDR3 contains 14 residues. The CDR3 DNA is TGTGCCAGCAGCGTAGGGAGGCACTCCTATGGCTACACCTTC. Encoded protein: CASSVGRHSYGYTF.

V usage is TRBV5-6 and J usage is TRBJ2-1, with D possibly TRBD1 on 6 matching bases. The CDR3 extends over 14 amino acids. The germline V and J ends were trimmed by 5 bases and 4 bases, with 13 bases remaining between them. The germline V gene has CDR1 SGHDT and CDR2 YYEEEE. CDR3 residues: CASRGTSPYNEQFF. The CDR3, as DNA: TGTGCCAGCAGGGGGACATCCCCTTACAATGAGCAGTTCTTC.

This chain links TRBV27 with TRBJ2-5; D is perhaps TRBD2 (5 bases). V was shortened by 5 bases and J by 8 bases, with 18 bases between the two germline ends. Germline-derived CDR1 and CDR2 are MNHEY and SMNVEV (reference sequence). There are 14 residues in the CDR3. The CDR3, as DNA: TGTGCCAGCAGTCCAGACGGGGTGAGGGATACCCAGTACTTC. It codes for CASSPDGVRDTQYF.

The chain combines TRBV11-3 with TRBJ2-1; D uncertain. The CDR3 consists of 13 residues. The germline V gene has CDR1 SGHNT and CDR2 YENEEA. The V end lost 0 bases, the J end lost 5 bases, and 5 bases lay between the germline ends. This CDR3 reads CASSLDFNNEQFF. CDR3 nucleotides: TGTGCCAGCAGCTTAGATTTTAACAATGAGCAGTTCTTC. The complete variable domain, with remaining parts taken from reference TRBV11-3 and TRBJ2-1, reads EAGVVQSPRYKIIEKKQPVAFWCNPISGHNTLYWYLQNLGQGPELLIRYENEEAVDDSQLPKDRFSAERLKGVDSTLKIQPAELGDSAVYLCASSLDFNNEQFFGPGTRLTVL.

The rearrangement joins TRBV5-4 to TRBJ1-2; 12 bases fit TRBD1. Germline V gives CDR1 SGHNT, CDR2 YYREEE (reference sequence). The V and J ends lost 4 bases and 4 bases, in that order; junction bases with no gene match: 8. This CDR3 is 16 amino acids long. The CDR3 region has the DNA TGTGCCAGCAGCCCGGGACAGGGGGCGACTGGCTATGGCTACACCTTC. It specifies CASSPGQGATGYGYTF.

This clone was counted once. As DNA, the CDR3 is TGTGCCAGCAGTCAACTAAGTGAGCAGTTCTTC. The encoded protein is CASSQLSEQFF. V and J are TRBV6-1 and TRBJ2-1; no firm D call. V was shortened by 5 bases and J by 9 bases, with 8 bases between the two germline ends. Germline V lookup: CDR1 MNHNS, CDR2 SASEGT. There are 11 residues in the CDR3.

This rearrangement joins TRBV13 to TRBJ2-5, with 13 bases identical to TRBD2. V dropped 5 bases and J dropped 5; count of bases not matched to a gene: 14. Per the germline V gene, CDR1 is PRHDT and CDR2 is FYEKMQ (reference sequence). CDR3 size: 18 residues. CDR3: CASSPSLAGGLRGETQYF. CDR3 DNA sequence: TGTGCCAGCAGCCCCTCACTAGCGGGAGGGCTGCGCGGCGAGACCCAGTACTTC.